Listed below are T cell receptor beta chains from one sample, sequenced in a study of identical twins. TCRdb processed the 5' RACE reads anew with MiXCR; each CDR3 protein has one entry. The sample holds approximately 630,000 distinct CDR3 sequences; around 7.4% are singletons and the top ten take 1.6%. The sample was also reused in another study, on yellow fever vaccine responses in identical twins.

Sequencing was performed on PBMCs. These receptor sequences come from a woman under 30 in good health. Both conserved end residues are part of each CDR3. The order of the fields is J gene, D gene, clone size, V gene, CDR3 protein, CDR3 DNA. The D gene is left open where the match is weak. A row's size may be missing; if present it is once, few, many or a size class.

j_gene: TRBJ1-6; d_gene: TRBD1; abundance: few; v_gene: TRBV2; CDR3aa: CASRGTAQSSYNSPLHF; CDR3nt: TGTGCCAGCAGAGGGACAGCCCAGAGCTCCTATAATTCACCCCTCCACTTT
j_gene: TRBJ1-5; d_gene: TRBD1; abundance: many; v_gene: TRBV12-3/TRBV12-4; CDR3aa: CASRQGQGGNQPQHF; CDR3nt: TGTGCCAGCAGACAGGGACAGGGGGGAAATCAGCCCCAGCATTTT
j_gene: TRBJ2-7; d_gene: TRBD2; abundance: many; v_gene: TRBV27; CDR3aa: CASSLTSSGSYEQYF; CDR3nt: TGTGCCAGCAGTTTAACCTCTAGCGGGAGCTACGAGCAGTACTTC
j_gene: TRBJ2-3; d_gene: TRBD2; abundance: few; v_gene: TRBV5-1; CDR3aa: CASRLAGGTTDTQYF; CDR3nt: TGCGCCAGCAGATTAGCGGGGGGGACCACAGATACGCAGTATTTT
j_gene: TRBJ1-6; d_gene: -; abundance: many; v_gene: TRBV2; CDR3aa: CASSGGNYNSPLHF; CDR3nt: TGTGCCAGCTCCGGGGGCAACTATAATTCACCCCTCCACTTT
j_gene: TRBJ2-2; d_gene: -; abundance: many; v_gene: TRBV4-2; CDR3aa: CASSQDIWGRNTGELFF; CDR3nt: TGTGCCAGCAGCCAAGATATCTGGGGCCGGAACACCGGGGAGCTGTTTTTT
j_gene: TRBJ1-1; d_gene: TRBD1; abundance: -; v_gene: TRBV6-1; CDR3aa: CASSDQGASTEAFF; CDR3nt: TGTGCCAGCAGTGATCAGGGGGCTAGCACTGAAGCTTTCTTT
j_gene: TRBJ2-1; d_gene: -; abundance: few; v_gene: TRBV7-8; CDR3aa: CASSRRPAYEQFF; CDR3nt: TGTGCCAGCAGCCGTCGCCCGGCCTATGAGCAGTTCTTC
j_gene: TRBJ2-1; d_gene: -; abundance: many; v_gene: TRBV6-5; CDR3aa: CASSYSGIWSRNEQFF; CDR3nt: TGTGCCAGCAGTTACTCGGGGATTTGGAGTAGGAATGAGCAGTTCTTC
j_gene: TRBJ2-1; d_gene: TRBD2; abundance: -; v_gene: TRBV10-3; CDR3aa: CAISLREGSYNEQFF; CDR3nt: TGTGCCATCAGTTTACGGGAGGGGTCCTACAATGAGCAGTTCTTC
j_gene: TRBJ2-7; d_gene: TRBD2; abundance: few; v_gene: TRBV10-3; CDR3aa: CAINPNSGRASYEQYF; CDR3nt: TGTGCCATCAACCCTAATAGCGGGAGAGCATCCTACGAGCAGTACTTC
j_gene: TRBJ2-1; d_gene: TRBD2; abundance: -; v_gene: TRBV7-3; CDR3aa: CASSTGLAGPSDEQFF; CDR3nt: TGTGCCAGCAGCACAGGACTAGCGGGGCCCTCAGATGAGCAGTTCTTC
j_gene: TRBJ1-2; d_gene: -; abundance: many; v_gene: TRBV12-3/TRBV12-4; CDR3aa: CASTLSGGGANGYTF; CDR3nt: TGTGCCAGCACCTTAAGTGGGGGGGGCGCGAATGGCTACACCTTC
j_gene: TRBJ1-1; d_gene: -; abundance: -; v_gene: TRBV24-1; CDR3aa: CATSYKENTEAFF; CDR3nt: TGTGCCACCAGTTACAAGGAGAACACTGAAGCTTTCTTT
j_gene: TRBJ1-4; d_gene: -; abundance: few; v_gene: TRBV5-1; CDR3aa: CASSLDSHATNEKLFF; CDR3nt: TGCGCCAGCAGCCTTGACAGTCACGCAACTAATGAAAAACTGTTTTTT
j_gene: TRBJ2-1; d_gene: TRBD1; abundance: -; v_gene: TRBV7-8; CDR3aa: CASSSTGGNNEQFF; CDR3nt: TGTGCCAGCAGCTCGACAGGGGGAAACAATGAGCAGTTCTTC
j_gene: TRBJ2-2; d_gene: -; abundance: -; v_gene: TRBV2; CDR3aa: CASSETGPPTGELFF; CDR3nt: TGTGCCAGCAGCGAGACCGGGCCTCCGACCGGGGAGCTGTTTTTT
j_gene: TRBJ1-1; d_gene: -; abundance: many; v_gene: TRBV24-1; CDR3aa: CATSDPNLPEAFF; CDR3nt: TGTGCCACCAGTGACCCGAATTTACCTGAAGCTTTCTTT
j_gene: TRBJ2-1; d_gene: -; abundance: -; v_gene: TRBV7-3; CDR3aa: CASSLHREPSSNEQFF; CDR3nt: TGTGCCAGCAGCTTACACCGGGAACCCTCTTCGAATGAGCAGTTCTTC
j_gene: TRBJ1-1; d_gene: -; abundance: many; v_gene: TRBV3-1; CDR3aa: CASSQGDRRNTEAFF; CDR3nt: TGTGCCAGCAGCCAAGGGGACCGAAGGAACACTGAAGCTTTCTTT
j_gene: TRBJ1-2; d_gene: -; abundance: few; v_gene: TRBV24-1; CDR3aa: CATSDRSRDGYTF; CDR3nt: TGTGCCACCAGTGACCGGAGTCGGGATGGCTACACCTTC
j_gene: TRBJ2-7; d_gene: TRBD1; abundance: -; v_gene: TRBV7-4; CDR3aa: CASSLAHPGTGGYEQYF; CDR3nt: TGTGCCAGCAGCTTAGCGCACCCCGGGACAGGGGGCTACGAGCAGTACTTC
j_gene: TRBJ2-1; d_gene: -; abundance: many; v_gene: TRBV11-2; CDR3aa: CASSTGYNEQFF; CDR3nt: TGTGCCAGCAGCACCGGCTACAATGAGCAGTTCTTC
j_gene: TRBJ1-1; d_gene: -; abundance: -; v_gene: TRBV18; CDR3aa: CASSPPRGNTEAFF; CDR3nt: TGTGCCAGCTCACCACCGCGGGGCAACACTGAAGCTTTCTTT
j_gene: TRBJ2-2; d_gene: -; abundance: many; v_gene: TRBV29-1; CDR3aa: CSVVGRSGELFF; CDR3nt: TGCAGCGTTGTTGGGAGGTCCGGGGAGCTGTTTTTT
j_gene: TRBJ1-1; d_gene: -; abundance: many; v_gene: TRBV12-3/TRBV12-4; CDR3aa: CASSLWADTEAFF; CDR3nt: TGTGCCAGCAGTTTATGGGCAGACACTGAAGCTTTCTTT
j_gene: TRBJ2-2; d_gene: -; abundance: -; v_gene: TRBV20-1; CDR3aa: CSASGETGELFF; CDR3nt: TGCAGTGCCTCGGGAGAGACCGGGGAGCTGTTTTTT
j_gene: TRBJ2-5; d_gene: -; abundance: few; v_gene: TRBV7-9; CDR3aa: CAFFRGRETQYF; CDR3nt: TGTGCCTTCTTCAGGGGCAGGGAGACCCAGTACTTC
j_gene: TRBJ2-5; d_gene: -; abundance: -; v_gene: TRBV12-3/TRBV12-4; CDR3aa: CASSGLSGPRETQYF; CDR3nt: TGTGCCAGCAGTGGCCTTTCAGGGCCGCGGGAGACCCAGTACTTC
j_gene: TRBJ2-5; d_gene: -; abundance: -; v_gene: TRBV2; CDR3aa: CASRGDLETQYF; CDR3nt: TGTGCCAGCAGAGGGGATCTAGAGACCCAGTACTTC
j_gene: TRBJ2-1; d_gene: -; abundance: few; v_gene: TRBV9; CDR3aa: CASSVLGHNEQFF; CDR3nt: TGTGCCAGCAGCGTATTAGGCCACAATGAGCAGTTCTTC
j_gene: TRBJ2-7; d_gene: TRBD1; abundance: -; v_gene: TRBV7-2; CDR3aa: CASSPSRGQYEQYF; CDR3nt: TGTGCCAGCAGCCCCTCAAGGGGGCAATACGAGCAGTACTTC
j_gene: TRBJ2-5; d_gene: -; abundance: few; v_gene: TRBV18; CDR3aa: CASSPYSSEETQYF; CDR3nt: TGTGCCAGCTCACCTTACAGTTCGGAAGAGACCCAGTACTTC
j_gene: TRBJ1-2; d_gene: TRBD1; abundance: few; v_gene: TRBV3-1; CDR3aa: CASSPQGAVNYGYTF; CDR3nt: TGTGCCAGCAGCCCACAGGGGGCAGTTAACTATGGCTACACCTTC
j_gene: TRBJ2-1; d_gene: TRBD2; abundance: -; v_gene: TRBV7-2; CDR3aa: CASSLALAGGRNEQFF; CDR3nt: TGTGCCAGCAGCTTAGCCCTAGCGGGGGGGCGAAATGAGCAGTTCTTC
j_gene: TRBJ2-7; d_gene: TRBD1; abundance: many; v_gene: TRBV27; CDR3aa: CASSLSQRQGGYEQYF; CDR3nt: TGTGCCAGCAGTTTATCGCAGCGACAGGGGGGTTACGAGCAGTACTTC
j_gene: TRBJ2-1; d_gene: TRBD2; abundance: many; v_gene: TRBV12-3/TRBV12-4; CDR3aa: CASSSLAGEGNEQFF; CDR3nt: TGTGCCAGCAGTTCCCTAGCGGGAGAGGGTAATGAGCAGTTCTTC
j_gene: TRBJ2-7; d_gene: -; abundance: -; v_gene: TRBV28; CDR3aa: CASSFVSEQYF; CDR3nt: TGTGCCAGCAGTTTTGTCAGCGAGCAGTACTTC
j_gene: TRBJ2-1; d_gene: -; abundance: many; v_gene: TRBV2; CDR3aa: CASSVYSNNEQFF; CDR3nt: TGTGCCAGCAGTGTTTACAGTAACAATGAGCAGTTCTTC
j_gene: TRBJ2-2; d_gene: -; abundance: -; v_gene: TRBV6-2/TRBV6-3; CDR3aa: CASSYSGGDITGELFF; CDR3nt: TGTGCCAGCAGTTACTCAGGGGGGGACATCACCGGGGAGCTGTTTTTT
j_gene: TRBJ2-3; d_gene: -; abundance: many; v_gene: TRBV5-1; CDR3aa: CASSSVAGDTQYF; CDR3nt: TGCGCCAGCAGCTCAGTTGCGGGAGATACGCAGTATTTT
j_gene: TRBJ2-1; d_gene: -; abundance: many; v_gene: TRBV3-1; CDR3aa: CASSQEAGPYNEQFF; CDR3nt: TGTGCCAGCAGCCAAGAGGCGGGACCCTACAATGAGCAGTTCTTC
j_gene: TRBJ1-1; d_gene: TRBD1; abundance: -; v_gene: TRBV24-1; CDR3aa: CATSDHPRGPESMNTEAFF; CDR3nt: TGTGCCACCAGTGATCACCCCAGGGGGCCCGAAAGCATGAACACTGAAGCTTTCTTT
j_gene: TRBJ2-7; d_gene: -; abundance: few; v_gene: TRBV7-9; CDR3aa: CASSPPPSGTAYEQYF; CDR3nt: TGTGCCAGCAGCCCTCCCCCCAGCGGGACAGCCTACGAGCAGTACTTC
j_gene: TRBJ2-6; d_gene: -; abundance: -; v_gene: TRBV14; CDR3aa: CASSQGGPSSGANVLTF; CDR3nt: TGTGCCAGCAGCCAAGGGGGGCCAAGCTCTGGGGCCAACGTCCTGACTTTC
j_gene: TRBJ2-2; d_gene: TRBD2; abundance: -; v_gene: TRBV10-3; CDR3aa: CAISLTFRLAGGTGELFF; CDR3nt: TGTGCCATCAGTTTAACCTTTCGACTAGCGGGGGGTACCGGGGAGCTGTTTTTT
j_gene: TRBJ2-3; d_gene: -; abundance: -; v_gene: TRBV12-3/TRBV12-4; CDR3aa: CASSLKASHGDTQYF; CDR3nt: TGTGCCAGCAGTTTAAAGGCATCCCATGGGGATACGCAGTATTTT
j_gene: TRBJ2-6; d_gene: -; abundance: -; v_gene: TRBV18; CDR3aa: CASSMDSPGANVLTF; CDR3nt: TGTGCCAGCTCAATGGACAGCCCTGGGGCCAACGTCCTGACTTTC
j_gene: TRBJ2-3; d_gene: TRBD2; abundance: few; v_gene: TRBV29-1; CDR3aa: CSVGTSGFFSDTQYF; CDR3nt: TGCAGCGTTGGGACTAGCGGGTTTTTCTCAGATACGCAGTATTTT
j_gene: TRBJ2-5; d_gene: TRBD1; abundance: many; v_gene: TRBV12-3/TRBV12-4; CDR3aa: CASREQGEETQYF; CDR3nt: TGTGCCAGCAGAGAACAGGGGGAAGAGACCCAGTACTTC
j_gene: TRBJ2-7; d_gene: TRBD2; abundance: -; v_gene: TRBV3-1; CDR3aa: CASSQDKAGGYEQYF; CDR3nt: TGTGCCAGCAGCCAAGATAAAGCGGGAGGCTACGAGCAGTACTTC
j_gene: TRBJ1-1; d_gene: -; abundance: few; v_gene: TRBV6-1; CDR3aa: CASTPAAGDTEAFF; CDR3nt: TGTGCCAGCACCCCGGCCGCAGGGGACACTGAAGCTTTCTTT
j_gene: TRBJ2-1; d_gene: -; abundance: few; v_gene: TRBV27; CDR3aa: CASSLGRKNNEQFF; CDR3nt: TGTGCCAGCAGTTTAGGCCGGAAGAACAATGAGCAGTTCTTC
j_gene: TRBJ2-5; d_gene: TRBD2; abundance: -; v_gene: TRBV7-9; CDR3aa: CASSLYGAREETQYF; CDR3nt: TGTGCCAGCAGCTTATACGGGGCGCGGGAGGAGACCCAGTACTTC
j_gene: TRBJ2-4; d_gene: TRBD1; abundance: -; v_gene: TRBV2; CDR3aa: CASSEQGTALAKNIQYF; CDR3nt: TGTGCCAGCAGTGAGCAAGGGACAGCCCTAGCCAAAAACATTCAGTACTTC
j_gene: TRBJ2-3; d_gene: -; abundance: -; v_gene: TRBV29-1; CDR3aa: CSVVGQGATQYF; CDR3nt: TGCAGCGTTGTGGGGCAGGGCGCTACGCAGTATTTT
j_gene: TRBJ2-5; d_gene: TRBD2; abundance: -; v_gene: TRBV4-2; CDR3aa: CASSQVSGVQETQCF; CDR3nt: TGTGCCAGCAGCCAAGTCAGCGGGGTGCAAGAGACCCAGTGCTTC
j_gene: TRBJ2-3; d_gene: TRBD2; abundance: many; v_gene: TRBV12-3/TRBV12-4; CDR3aa: CASSLAAGADTQYF; CDR3nt: TGTGCCAGCAGTTTAGCGGCGGGAGCGGATACGCAGTATTTT